Sequencing of this T cell receptor beta chain was carried out in a study of Graves' ophthalmopathy and Graves' hyperthyroidism. Where ophthalmopathy was absent within 18 months of follow-up, hyperthyroidism was stable. Amplified material comprised TCR beta CDR3 regions derived from RNA transcripts. The authors performed first-round RT-PCR with HTBI primers and then a second-round multiplex PCR. TCRdb called the multiplex PCR reads again in MiXCR, with one record for every CDR3 protein. The sample consists of a few hundred thousand distinct CDR3 sequences, about a sixth of them appearing once. This clonotype has ten or more counts. CDR1 is SEHNR, CDR2 FQNEAQ, per germline (reference sequence). This CDR3 region has 15 residues. V shed 2 bases and J shed 1 base, with 12 bases lying between them.

V gene TRBV7-9 combines with J gene TRBJ2-7, with D hard to call. The material sequenced was peripheral blood. This receptor was identified in an adult woman with stable Graves' hyperthyroidism. The chain's CDR3 is CASSLKGSDSYEQYF. CDR3 in DNA: TGTGCCAGCAGCTTAAAAGGGTCGGATTCCTACGAGCAGTACTTC.